This TCR beta chain was captured in a study of T cells and Merkel cell carcinoma outcomes. About this clone itself: Its antigen is undetermined.

Broader study findings: Repertoire plus T-cell density reportedly predicted Merkel cell carcinoma outcomes.

Germline V CDR1 and CDR2: MGHRA, YSYEKL. The CDR3 is 15 amino acids. V lost 4 bases and J lost 0, with 10 bases in between. Generated by immunoSEQ multiplex PCR, the TCRdb table keeps only in-frame clones and is missing some. Here the sample spans some 19,000 clones, roughly four fifths being singletons. The sequenced sample consisted of tumor tissue from Merkel cell carcinoma. The chain uses TRBV4-1 and TRBJ1-5; D gene unclear. The TCR sequence derives from a human donor with Merkel cell carcinoma. DNA of the CDR3: TGCGCCAGCAGCCGCGGACTGAATAGCAATCAGCCCCAGCATTTT. It yields the protein CASSRGLNSNQPQHF.